The 31 T cell receptor beta chains below come from one sample, sequenced in a study of graft-versus-host responses after intestinal transplantation. Profiled with immunoSEQ multiplex PCR; TCRdb holds only in-frame clones, not every one. The table includes under 100,000 clones, approximately 78% detected once. These TCRs are of unknown antigen specificity. Sequenced material: unstimulated CD4+ T cells sorted from spleen or lymph node cells, taken before intestinal transplant. The source is a human donor who received an intestinal transplant.

The V call is TRBV5-1, the J call TRBJ1-4; tentatively, D is TRBD1 (5 bases). Germline V lookup: CDR1 SGHRS, CDR2 YFSETQ. V lost 0 bases and J lost 8, with 14 bases in between. The CDR3 consists of 15 residues. In nucleotides, the CDR3 is TGCGCCAGCAGCTTGGATTCAGGGCCGAGAGAAAAACTGTTTTTT. This codes for CASSLDSGPREKLFF. The variable domain in full, completed from reference TRBV5-1 and TRBJ1-4, reads KAGVTQTPRYLIKTRGQQVTLSCSPISGHRSVSWYQQTPGQGLQFLFEYFSETQRNKGNFPGRFSGRQFSNSRSEMNVSTLELGDSALYLCASSLDSGPREKLFFGSGTQLSVL.

The chain links TRBV11-2 to TRBJ1-6; TRBD1 matches at 8 bases. The trim removed 7 bases at V and 7 bases at J, leaving 9 bases unmatched. Germline V lookup: CDR1 SGHAT, CDR2 FQNNGV. This CDR3 contains 15 residues. CDR3 bases: TGTGCCAGCACCCAGGGGGCACAGTTGAATTCACCCCTCCACTTT. This gives the protein CASTQGAQLNSPLHF. Filled out from reference TRBV11-2 and TRBJ1-6, the complete variable domain reads EAGVAQSPRYKIIEKRQSVAFWCNPISGHATLYWYQQILGQGPKLLIQFQNNGVVDDSQLPKDRFSAERLKGVDSTLKIQPAKLEDSAVYLCASTQGAQLNSPLHFGNGTRLTVT.

The V and J genes are TRBV7-2 and TRBJ2-7; 8 nucleotides match TRBD2. From germline, CDR1 is SGHTA and CDR2 FQGNSA. Losses at the gene ends were 7 bases for V and 2 bases for J; bases not matched to a gene: 7. The CDR3 consists of 14 residues. CDR3 sequence: CASTPPGGAYEQYF. CDR3 DNA sequence: TGTGCCAGCACCCCGCCGGGGGGGGCCTACGAGCAGTACTTC.

The rearrangement links TRBV5-1 to TRBJ2-7; D might be TRBD1 (5 bases). The CDR3 spans 12 residues. Trimming left V 4 bases short and J 6 bases short, with 11 bases between. Germline V lookup: CDR1 SGHRS, CDR2 YFSETQ. The CDR3 DNA sequence: TGCGCCAGCAGCGGTCAGGGTGGCGAGCAGTACTTC. It encodes CASSGQGGEQYF.

The CDR3: CAWSSRQLNQPQHF. CDR3 coding DNA: TGTGCCTGGAGTTCCCGACAGTTGAATCAGCCCCAGCATTTT. This chain links TRBV30 with TRBJ1-5, with D perhaps TRBD1 (5 bases). Deletions cut 2 bases from V and 4 bases from J, with 12 bases between. Germline lookup yields CDR1 GTSNPN and CDR2 SVGIG (reference sequence). The CDR3 has 14 residues.

This clone came up a few times. The rearrangement uses TRBV5-3 and TRBJ2-7; D ambiguous. TRBV5-3 is recorded as an ORF, its role being uncertain. This CDR3 is 9 amino acids long. V was cut by 9 bases and J by 4 bases, with 5 bases left in between. The CDR3 sequence is CANYYEQYF. The CDR3 bases are TGTGCCAACTATTACGAGCAGTACTTC.

This chain links TRBV5-1 with TRBJ2-1; a possible D gene is TRBD2 (5 bases). CDR1 is SGHRS and CDR2 is YFSETQ in the germline V gene. The CDR3 runs to 15 residues. V was clipped by 4 bases and J by 1 base, with 12 bases between them. The CDR3 sequence: CASSRGDVSYNEQFF. For the CDR3, the DNA is TGCGCCAGCAGCCGGGGAGATGTATCCTACAATGAGCAGTTCTTC.

The chain couples TRBV5-1 to TRBJ1-1; D not resolved. Germline lookup yields CDR1 SGHRS and CDR2 YFSETQ. V lost 4 bases and J 0 bases, leaving 7 bases between the germline ends. The CDR3 runs to 13 residues. The CDR3 region is CASSVTVNTEAFF. CDR3 in DNA: TGCGCCAGCAGCGTGACTGTGAACACTGAAGCTTTCTTT.

V usage is TRBV6-5 and J usage is TRBJ2-7, with 9 bases aligning to TRBD2. CDR1 is MNHEY, CDR2 SVGAGI, per germline. The CDR3 covers 16 residues. With 0 bases clipped from V and 2 bases from J, the junction kept 5 bases outside the gene matches. CDR3 residues: CASSYSLAGLPYEQYF. In DNA form, the CDR3 reads TGTGCCAGCAGTTACTCGCTAGCGGGGCTCCCCTACGAGCAGTACTTC.

This clone was observed a single time. Here the CDR3 DNA reads TGTGCCAGCAGCCCTACCGGGACTACAGATACGCAGTATTTT. Amino acid sequence: CASSPTGTTDTQYF. This chain joins TRBV13 and TRBJ2-3; tentatively, D is TRBD2 (6 bases). Per germline, CDR1 PRHDT and CDR2 FYEKMQ (reference sequence). Trimming took 5 bases from V and 3 from J, leaving 12 bases between them. The CDR3 is 14 amino acids.

This clone has a single count. CDR3 region: CASRVGSTYEQYF. CDR3 sequence (DNA): TGTGCCAGCAGGGTGGGGAGTACCTACGAGCAGTACTTC. This chain connects TRBV6-1 to TRBJ2-7, with a possible D match to TRBD2 (5 bases). The CDR3 extends over 13 amino acids. Germline CDR1 and CDR2: MNHNS and SASEGT. The V end lost 6 bases, the J end lost 2 bases, and 11 bases lay between the germline ends.

J is TRBJ2-3 and V is TRBV19; the match to TRBD2 covers 7 bases. CDR3 size: 15 residues. Per the germline V gene, CDR1 is LNHDA and CDR2 is SQIVND (reference sequence). Losses at the gene ends were 3 bases for V and 6 bases for J; bases not matched to a gene: 9. The CDR3 DNA reads TGTGCCAGTAGTATTAAAGAGGGACTATGGGATACGCAGTATTTT. It yields the protein CASSIKEGLWDTQYF.

The gene calls are TRBV7-9 and TRBJ2-1; 8 bases map to TRBD2. Germline assignment: CDR1 SEHNR and CDR2 FQNEAQ (reference sequence). Trimming at V came to 0 bases and at J to 6 bases, leaving 16 bases not matched to a gene. This CDR3 contains 19 residues. This CDR3 reads CASSLALYDGGALGNEQFF. The CDR3 nucleotides are TGTGCCAGCAGCTTAGCTCTTTATGACGGGGGGGCTTTAGGCAATGAGCAGTTCTTC. The whole variable domain, filled in from reference TRBV7-9 and TRBJ2-1, reads DTGVSQNPRHKITKRGQNVTFRCDPISEHNRLYWYRQTLGQGPEFLTYFQNEAQLEKSRLLSDRFSAERPKGSFSTLEIQRTEQGDSAMYLCASSLALYDGGALGNEQFFGPGTRLTVL.

V and J are TRBV6-6 and TRBJ2-3, with a weak D call TRBD1 (5 bases). Germline CDR1 and CDR2: MNHNY and SVGAGI (reference sequence). V was pared by 2 bases and J by 6 bases, with 15 bases between. The CDR3 is made up of 15 amino acids. The CDR3 nucleotides read TGTGCCAGCAGTTACGATAGGACAAAGGGGGATACGCAGTATTTT. It yields the protein CASSYDRTKGDTQYF.

There are a few counts of this clone. CDR3 DNA sequence: TGTGCCAGCTCATCTAGACTAGCGGAAAGCACAGATACGCAGTATTTT. This translates into CASSSRLAESTDTQYF. The chain is built from TRBV18 and TRBJ2-3; 9 bases line up with TRBD2. J lost 0 bases, V lost 5 bases, and 6 bases had no gene match. The CDR3 runs 16 residues. Germline CDR1 reads KGHSH; CDR2 reads LQKENI.

The genes are TRBV9 and TRBJ2-3; D remains ambiguous. The CDR3 length is 14 residues. In germline, CDR1 is SGDLS, CDR2 YYNGEE. Trimming cost V 1 base and J 4 bases, with 10 bases left between them. The chain's CDR3 is CASSVRGSPDTQYF. CDR3 DNA sequence: TGTGCCAGCAGCGTACGAGGTAGCCCAGATACGCAGTATTTT.

V usage is TRBV10-1 and J usage is TRBJ1-1; 7 nucleotides match TRBD1. The CDR3 length is 13 residues. Germline CDR1 reads WNHNN; CDR2 reads SYGVQD (reference sequence). V shed 7 bases, J shed 0 bases, and the junction held 2 bases outside the gene matches. The CDR3 region is CASKQGMNTEAFF. The CDR3 region has the DNA TGCGCCAGCAAACAGGGGATGAACACTGAAGCTTTCTTT.

The chain recombines TRBV5-1 with TRBJ2-5; the D is unclear. V lost 0 bases and J lost 5, with 11 bases in between. The CDR3 is made up of 14 amino acids. CDR1 is SGHRS and CDR2 is YFSETQ in the germline V gene. CDR3 nucleotide sequence: TGCGCCAGCAGCTTGGATCTAGTCGGTGAGACCCAGTACTTC. Translated: CASSLDLVGETQYF. Drawing the rest from reference TRBV5-1 and TRBJ2-5, the complete variable domain is KAGVTQTPRYLIKTRGQQVTLSCSPISGHRSVSWYQQTPGQGLQFLFEYFSETQRNKGNFPGRFSGRQFSNSRSEMNVSTLELGDSALYLCASSLDLVGETQYFGPGTRLLVL.

The chain employs TRBV25-1 and TRBJ2-7, with D perhaps matching TRBD2 (6 bases). V was trimmed by 6 bases and J by 0 bases, leaving 18 bases between them. Germline V CDR1 and CDR2: MGHDK, SYGVNS. The CDR3 length is 16 residues. CDR3 protein: CASSSGTLLSSYEQYF. The CDR3, as DNA: TGTGCCAGCAGCTCCGGGACTCTCCTGAGCTCCTACGAGCAGTACTTC.

The chain combines TRBV18 with TRBJ2-5; 11 bases fit TRBD2. Germline V gene lookup returns CDR1 KGHSH and CDR2 LQKENI. With 3 bases clipped from V and 4 bases from J, the junction kept 7 bases outside the gene matches. This CDR3 contains 16 residues. Written as DNA, the CDR3 is TGTGCCAGCTCACCGACTAGCGGGATTTTGGGAGAGACCCAGTACTTC. This gives the protein CASSPTSGILGETQYF.

About this clone: An end of the junction differs from the germline gene, which may be a read error. This chain links TRBV29-1 with TRBJ2-1; possible D gene TRBD2, 5 bases. The CDR3 runs to 14 residues. Germline assignment: CDR1 SQVTM and CDR2 ANQGSEA. The CDR3 region has the DNA TGCAGCCTTGAGGTGACTAACTCCTACAATGAGCAGTTCTTC. Protein sequence: CSLEVTNSYNEQFF.

This chain connects TRBV7-9 to TRBJ2-1; no definite D call. CDR1 and CDR2 from the germline V gene are SEHNR and FQNEAQ (reference sequence). V was cut by 3 bases and J by 10 bases, with 7 bases left in between. This CDR3 contains 11 residues. DNA of the CDR3: TGTGCCAGCAGCTTTCTCGTGGAGCAGTTCTTC. Translation gives CASSFLVEQFF.

The sample holds one count of this clone. In the same sample, other DNA sequences code for this CDR3. V is TRBV25-1 and J is TRBJ2-2; D possibly corresponds to TRBD2 (5 bases). Trimming removed 7 bases from V and 2 bases from J, with 23 bases in between. This CDR3 region has 18 residues. In germline, CDR1 is MGHDK, CDR2 SYGVNS. For the CDR3, the DNA is TGTGCCAGCACTACGGCGGTGTGGAGCGGCCCAAACACCGGGGAGCTGTTTTTT. Its protein is CASTTAVWSGPNTGELFF.

V and J are TRBV4-1 and TRBJ1-3; no firm D call. Germline-derived CDR1 and CDR2 are MGHRA and YSYEKL. The CDR3 extends over 16 amino acids. V was trimmed by 4 bases and J by 0 bases, leaving 13 bases between them. The CDR3 here is CASSPTQTNSGNTIYF. Here the CDR3 DNA reads TGCGCCAGCAGCCCCACACAAACTAACTCTGGAAACACCATATATTTT.

This clone appeared once. The chain is built from TRBV19 and TRBJ2-7; TRBD2 aligns across 9 bases. Germline V CDR1 and CDR2: LNHDA, SQIVND (reference sequence). The junction had 5 bases not matched to a gene; V was cut back by 6 bases and J by 2 bases. The length of the CDR3 is 14 residues. The DNA of the CDR3 is TGTGCCAGTAGCCCGAGACTAGCGGCCTACGAGCAGTACTTC. This sequence encodes CASSPRLAAYEQYF.

The chain carries TRBV5-1 and TRBJ2-2, with 7 nucleotides matching TRBD2. CDR3 size: 15 residues. Per the germline V gene, CDR1 is SGHRS and CDR2 is YFSETQ. V dropped 3 bases and J dropped 1; count of bases not matched to a gene: 3. The DNA for the CDR3 is TGCGCCAGCAGCTGGGGACTATTGAACACCGGGGAGCTGTTTTTT. Translating gives CASSWGLLNTGELFF.

This rearrangement joins TRBV4-1 to TRBJ1-4, with 7 bases aligning to TRBD1. The V gene end was trimmed by 4 bases and the J gene end by 3 bases; junction bases not matched to a gene: 5. Germline V CDR1 and CDR2: MGHRA, YSYEKL. CDR3 length: 15 residues. This CDR3 is CASSPTGVANEKLFF. As DNA, the CDR3 is TGCGCCAGCAGCCCCACAGGGGTGGCTAATGAAAAACTGTTTTTT.

There are a few counts of this clone. The chain carries TRBV30 and TRBJ2-7, with D perhaps matching TRBD1 (5 bases). Germline assignment: CDR1 GTSNPN and CDR2 SVGIG (reference sequence). CDR3 length: 12 amino acids. The V end was cut by 5 bases, the J end by 5 bases, with 13 bases between. CDR3 DNA: TGTGCCTGGGGGGCCGTGGTGAACGAGCAGTACTTC. Translation gives CAWGAVVNEQYF.

The chain combines TRBV10-3 with TRBJ2-7; 7 nucleotides match TRBD1. V lost 3 bases, J lost 4 bases, and 12 bases stayed unmatched. This CDR3 comprises 16 residues. CDR1 ENHRY and CDR2 SYGVKD come from the germline V gene. The CDR3 DNA follows: TGTGCCATCAGTGACCGGGGACAGACACCGGGGTACGAGCAGTACTTC. Amino acid sequence: CAISDRGQTPGYEQYF.

The V gene is TRBV27, the J gene TRBJ2-2; D is unclear. V lost 0 bases and J lost 7, with 6 bases in between. The CDR3 consists of 13 residues. Germline values: CDR1 MNHEY, CDR2 SMNVEV (reference sequence). DNA of the CDR3: TGTGCCAGCAGTTTATCTTTATTCGGGGAGCTGTTTTTT. It is translated as CASSLSLFGELFF.

The rearrangement links TRBV7-2 to TRBJ1-4; 7 positions match TRBD1. The CDR3 covers 15 residues. Unmatched junction bases numbered 7, after V lost 4 bases and J lost 5 bases. The germline V gene has CDR1 SGHTA and CDR2 FQGNSA. The CDR3 sequence: CASSSQQGRNEKLFF. The CDR3 coding sequence is TGTGCCAGCAGCTCGCAACAGGGGAGGAATGAAAAACTGTTTTTT.